Described below is a single T cell receptor beta chain sequence and its context. Assay used: immunoSEQ multiplex PCR; TCRdb lists only in-frame clones, some missing. This repertoire shows some 120,000 clones, 88% found once; its top ten account for around 20%. The source of the sample is a study of T cell responses to AZD1222 COVID-19 vaccine. Germline assignment: CDR1 SGHTA and CDR2 FQGNSA. The CDR3 has 13 residues. The V end lost 4 bases, the J end lost 4 bases, and 10 bases lay between the germline ends. The sequence was obtained from an adult in good health. Sample: peripheral blood, taken on day 0 of MenACWY control vaccination. The chain links TRBV7-2 to TRBJ1-1, with D unclear. CDR3 loop: CASSSPLGTEAFF. The CDR3 DNA is TGTGCCAGCAGCTCCCCGTTGGGCACTGAAGCTTTCTTT. Variable domain in full (rest from reference TRBV7-2 and TRBJ1-1): GAGVSQSPSNKVTEKGKDVELRCDPISGHTALYWYRQSLGQGLEFLIYFQGNSAPDKSGLPSDRFSAERTGGSVSTLTIQRTQQEDSAVYLCASSSPLGTEAFFGQGTRLTVV.